The 25 T cell receptor beta chains below all came from one sample that was sequenced in a study of T cells in localized non-small cell lung cancer. Libraries were prepared by immunoSEQ multiplex PCR; TCRdb keeps only in-frame clonotypes and omits some of them. There are about 27,000 clones in the sample; less than 95% occur only once, and roughly 0.99% lies in the top ten. Source: peripheral blood, taken before any cancer treatment. The receptors were gathered from a woman aged 35 to 70 with stage I lung adenocarcinoma.

The CDR3 protein is CASSLGTGSSPLHF. The CDR3 DNA is TGTGCCAGCAGCTTGGGGACAGGGAGTTCACCCCTCCACTTT. The J gene is TRBJ1-6, the V gene TRBV5-4; 8 bases align to TRBD1. There are 14 residues in the CDR3. Germline V gives CDR1 SGHNT, CDR2 YYREEE (reference sequence). V dropped 0 bases and J dropped 9; count of bases not matched to a gene: 2.

This chain connects TRBV19 to TRBJ2-1; 9 bases map to TRBD2. The CDR3 runs to 14 residues. The junction had 7 bases not matched to a gene; V was cut back by 6 bases and J by 7 bases. Per germline, CDR1 LNHDA and CDR2 SQIVND (reference sequence). The CDR3 loop is CASRPGLAPNEQFF. The CDR3 bases are TGTGCCAGTAGACCGGGACTAGCTCCAAATGAGCAGTTCTTC.

This chain uses TRBV6-5 with TRBJ1-1; D gene unclear. This CDR3 region has 15 residues. Germline lookup yields CDR1 MNHEY and CDR2 SVGAGI. V shed 2 bases and J shed 1 base, with 11 bases lying between them. The CDR3, as DNA: TGTGCCAGCAGTTACCAACCGGGCTGGAACACTGAAGCTTTCTTT. This gives the protein CASSYQPGWNTEAFF.

The chain joins TRBV19 to TRBJ2-5; weak D call: TRBD1 (5 bases). CDR1 is LNHDA and CDR2 is SQIVND in the germline V gene (reference sequence). The CDR3 covers 16 residues. V was shortened by 2 bases and J by 2 bases, with 15 bases between the two germline ends. The CDR3 sequence: CASSIRTGSVQETQYF. The CDR3 region has the DNA TGTGCCAGTAGTATAAGAACAGGCTCCGTTCAAGAGACCCAGTACTTC.

This clone was detected only a few times. The V gene is TRBV19, the J gene TRBJ1-3; a possible D gene is TRBD1 (6 bases). V gave up 7 bases and J gave up 0 bases, with 16 bases separating them. Germline V gene data show CDR1 as LNHDA and CDR2 as SQIVND (reference sequence). The CDR3 spans 16 residues. The CDR3 region has the DNA TGTGCCAGTACCGGCGGGGGCAGAGACTCTGGAAACACCATATATTTT. It codes for CASTGGGRDSGNTIYF.

The chain joins TRBV6-5 to TRBJ2-7, with unresolved D. The CDR3 runs 14 residues. V lost 2 bases, J lost 5 bases, and 13 bases lay in between. CDR1 is MNHEY and CDR2 is SVGAGI in the germline V gene. CDR3 in DNA: TGTGCCAGCAGTTACAGGCAGGCCTATCACGAGCAGTACTTC. It yields the protein CASSYRQAYHEQYF.

The chain is built from TRBV12-5 and TRBJ2-1, with 8 bases fitting TRBD1. Germline CDR1 and CDR2: LGHNT and FRNRAP. The CDR3 length is 16 residues. After removal of 5 bases from V and 8 bases from J, the junction contained 14 bases not matched to a gene. The CDR3 DNA sequence: TGTGCTAGTGGTCCAAGACCGGGACAGGCCTCCTATGAGCAGTTCTTC. The encoded protein is CASGPRPGQASYEQFF.

The chain joins TRBV5-5 to TRBJ2-7; unclear D gene. The CDR3 is 14 residues long. With 4 bases removed from V and 3 bases from J, the gap between germline ends came to 14 bases. Germline CDR1 is SGHKS and CDR2 is YYEKEE (reference sequence). DNA of the CDR3: TGTGCCAGCAGCATTCCGGTGGGTTTCTACGAGCAGTACTTC. Protein product: CASSIPVGFYEQYF.

This chain connects TRBV29-1 to TRBJ1-2; D possibly corresponds to TRBD1 (6 bases). V lost 5 bases, J lost 4 bases, and 11 bases lay in between. Germline V lookup: CDR1 SQVTM, CDR2 ANQGSEA. The length of the CDR3 is 12 residues. The CDR3 reads CSVPAGVYGYTF. The CDR3 bases are TGCAGCGTTCCGGCAGGGGTCTATGGCTACACCTTC. The entire variable domain, with the rest obtained from reference TRBV29-1 and TRBJ1-2, is as follows: SAVISQKPSRDICQRGTSLTIQCQVDSQVTMMFWYRQQPGQSLTLIATANQGSEATYESGFVIDKFPISRPNLTFSTLTVSNMSPEDSSIYLCSVPAGVYGYTFGSGTRLTVV.

The rearrangement uses TRBV7-9 and TRBJ2-1, with 7 positions matching TRBD2. CDR1 is SEHNR, CDR2 FQNEAQ, per germline (reference sequence). The CDR3 runs 12 residues. Losses at the gene ends were 5 bases for V and 8 bases for J; bases not matched to a gene: 3. The CDR3 here is CASSPSGYEQFF. CDR3 in DNA: TGTGCCAGCAGCCCTAGCGGCTATGAGCAGTTCTTC. The complete variable domain, with remaining parts taken from reference TRBV7-9 and TRBJ2-1, reads DTGVSQNPRHKITKRGQNVTFRCDPISEHNRLYWYRQTLGQGPEFLTYFQNEAQLEKSRLLSDRFSAERPKGSFSTLEIQRTEQGDSAMYLCASSPSGYEQFFGPGTRLTVL.

The V and J genes are TRBV18 and TRBJ1-4; 9 nucleotides agree with TRBD1. Germline V gene lookup returns CDR1 KGHSH and CDR2 LQKENI. V lost 3 bases to trimming and J lost 0 bases; unmatched junction nucleotides: 2. The length of the CDR3 is 16 residues. CDR3 nucleotides: TGTGCCAGCTCACCGACAGGGGGTGCAACTAATGAAAAACTGTTTTTT. The encoded protein is CASSPTGGATNEKLFF. The full variable domain, its missing parts supplied by reference TRBV18 and TRBJ1-4, is NAGVMQNPRHLVRRRGQEARLRCSPMKGHSHVYWYRQLPEEGLKFMVYLQKENIIDESGMPKERFSAEFPKEGPSILRIQQVVRGDSAAYFCASSPTGGATNEKLFFGSGTQLSVL.

This sequence joins TRBV11-2 and TRBJ1-3; D is unresolved. V was cut by 5 bases and J by 0 bases, with 17 bases left in between. CDR3 length: 17 amino acids. CDR1 and CDR2 (germline): SGHAT, FQNNGV. This chain's CDR3 is CASSHRPTEGSGNTIYF. The CDR3 DNA is TGTGCCAGCAGCCACCGACCCACGGAGGGCTCTGGAAACACCATATATTTT.

The chain is built from TRBV4-3 and TRBJ2-3, with TRBD1 identical over 7 bases. The germline V gene encodes CDR1 LGHNA and CDR2 YSLEER. This CDR3 contains 17 residues. The trim removed 0 bases at V and 4 bases at J, leaving 10 bases unmatched. The CDR3 DNA reads as TGCGCCAGCAGCCAAGAGAGACAGGGCCGATTAGCAGATACGCAGTATTTT. Translation gives CASSQERQGRLADTQYF.

The rearrangement uses TRBV2 and TRBJ1-4, with 8 bases that match TRBD1. The germline CDR1 and CDR2 sequences are SNHLY and FYNNEI. The CDR3 runs to 15 residues. J gave up 5 bases and V 3 bases, and 5 bases lay outside the gene matches. The CDR3 sequence is CASSEEQGVNEKLFF. CDR3 in DNA: TGTGCCAGCAGTGAGGAACAGGGGGTAAATGAAAAACTGTTTTTT.

The chain links TRBV19 to TRBJ1-2, with TRBD1 matching over 7 bases. This CDR3 contains 12 residues. V trimming: 7 bases; J trimming: 7 bases; junction bases outside the gene matches: 6. CDR1 and CDR2 (germline): LNHDA, SQIVND (reference sequence). The CDR3 DNA follows: TGTGCCAGTACGGACAGGCAGGCTGGCTACACCTTC. This gives the protein CASTDRQAGYTF.

This rearrangement joins TRBV19 to TRBJ1-6; TRBD1 is a possible D gene (5 bases). Deletions cut 3 bases from V and 11 bases from J, with 8 bases between. The CDR3 has 12 amino acids. Germline CDR1 is LNHDA and CDR2 is SQIVND (reference sequence). In DNA, the CDR3 is TGTGCCAGTAGTATCTTAGGGGCACCCCTCCACTTT. Translating it yields CASSILGAPLHF. The variable domain in full, completed from reference TRBV19 and TRBJ1-6, reads DGGITQSPKYLFRKEGQNVTLSCEQNLNHDAMYWYRQDPGQGLRLIYYSQIVNDFQKGDIAEGYSVSREKKESFPLTVTSAQKNPTAFYLCASSILGAPLHFGNGTRLTVT.

The rearrangement links TRBV11-2 to TRBJ2-5; maybe TRBD2 (5 bases). The CDR3 consists of 14 residues. V gave up 5 bases and J gave up 5 bases, with 15 bases separating them. CDR1 is SGHAT and CDR2 is FQNNGV in the germline V gene. DNA for the CDR3: TGTGCCAGCAGCCCAGATGCTAGCAGGGAGACCCAGTACTTC. Translated, it gives CASSPDASRETQYF.

As for this clone: Germline is not matched at one junction end, which may reflect a read error. The chain combines TRBV5-4 with TRBJ1-2; D is ambiguous. This CDR3 spans 14 amino acids. Germline V gives CDR1 SGHNT, CDR2 YYREEE (reference sequence). CDR3 protein: CASSLGQAAMELAF. The CDR3 DNA sequence: TGTGCCAGCAGCTTGGGGCAGGCGGCTATGGAATTGGCCTTC. The complete variable domain, with remaining parts taken from reference TRBV5-4 and TRBJ1-2, reads ETGVTQSPTHLIKTRGQQVTLRCSSQSGHNTVSWYQQALGQGPQFIFQYYREEENGRGNFPPRFSGLQFPNYSSELNVNALELDDSALYLCASSLGQAAMELAFGSGTRLTVV.

The chain employs TRBV21-1 and TRBJ1-4. TRBV21-1 is listed as a pseudogene. This CDR3 has 15 residues. The DNA of the CDR3 is TGTGCCAGCGCACGCCCGACAAGGGCTAATGAAAAACTGTTTTTT. Amino acids: CASARPTRANEKLFF.

This clone was counted a single time. The chain carries TRBV5-1 and TRBJ1-2; possible D gene TRBD1, 5 bases. This CDR3 contains 15 residues. V was pared by 6 bases and J by 7 bases, with 22 bases between. Germline lookup yields CDR1 SGHRS and CDR2 YFSETQ. The CDR3 region is CASNIGLRGEGGYTF. For the CDR3, the DNA is TGCGCCAGCAACATCGGATTGAGAGGGGAAGGTGGCTACACCTTC.

This chain links TRBV7-2 with TRBJ1-2; D is unclear. V was shortened by 3 bases and J by 1 base, with 15 bases between the two germline ends. Germline CDR1 SGHTA, CDR2 FQGNSA. CDR3 length: 16 residues. CDR3 sequence: CASSLGGERGNYGYTF. CDR3 in DNA: TGTGCCAGCAGCTTGGGCGGCGAACGGGGTAACTATGGCTACACCTTC.

This chain connects TRBV5-1 to TRBJ2-3; D assignment may be TRBD1 or TRBD2 (5 bases each). Deletions cut 7 bases from V and 0 bases from J, with 9 bases between. Germline values: CDR1 SGHRS, CDR2 YFSETQ. This CDR3 spans 13 amino acids. The CDR3 sequence: CASGTASTDTQYF. Written as DNA, the CDR3 is TGCGCCAGCGGGACGGCTAGCACAGATACGCAGTATTTT.

Notes on this clone: An end of the junction differs from the germline gene, which may be a read error. The rearrangement joins TRBV6-5 to TRBJ2-5, with D hard to call. The CDR3 consists of 11 residues. Germline V gene data show CDR1 as MNHEY and CDR2 as SVGAGI. The CDR3 spells CASSYHETQYF. Written as DNA, the CDR3 is TGTGCCAGCAGTTACCATGAGACCCAGTACTTC.

J is TRBJ1-1 and V is TRBV30, with a possible D match to TRBD1 (5 bases). V was trimmed by 0 bases and J by 3 bases, leaving 17 bases between them. There are 16 residues in the CDR3. Germline CDR1 is GTSNPN and CDR2 is SVGIG (reference sequence). The CDR3: CAWSVGSSWGDTEAFF. Written as DNA, the CDR3 is TGTGCCTGGAGTGTAGGAAGCTCTTGGGGGGACACTGAAGCTTTCTTT.

This chain connects TRBV7-2 to TRBJ2-5; 7 nucleotides align to TRBD2. V lost 3 bases and J lost 5; bases outside the gene matches: 6. The CDR3 contains 14 residues. CDR1 is SGHTA, CDR2 FQGNSA, per germline. This CDR3 is CASSFGGTMETQYF. CDR3 in DNA: TGTGCCAGCAGCTTCGGGGGGACTATGGAGACCCAGTACTTC.